The 13 T cell receptor beta chains below all came from one sample that was sequenced in a study of blood T cells in healthy people across ages. A sample-barcoded 5' primer and a J-beta primer mix were used in a second PCR of roughly 6 to 11 cycles. Via MiXCR, TCRdb re-called the 5' RACE reads, giving one row per CDR3 protein. The sample includes some 920,000 distinct CDR3 sequences, roughly 51% of them seen just once. Sequencing input: blood. Source of these receptors: a woman aged 60-70 years in good health.

This chain joins TRBV10-1 and TRBJ2-7; possible D gene TRBD2, 6 bases. The CDR3 covers 13 residues. CDR1 and CDR2 from the germline V gene are WNHNN and SYGVQD (reference sequence). Trimming cost V 6 bases and J 3 bases, with 12 bases left between them. Here the CDR3 reads CASRPTGGYEQYF. The CDR3 coding sequence is TGCGCCAGCAGACCTACCGGGGGCTACGAGCAGTACTTC.

This chain links TRBV29-1 with TRBJ1-1; unclear D gene. Looked up from germline, CDR1 is SQVTM and CDR2 is ANQGSEA. Deletions cut 5 bases from V and 0 bases from J, with 7 bases between. This CDR3 spans 12 amino acids. CDR3 nucleotide sequence: TGCAGCGTTCAGAACCTGAACACTGAAGCTTTCTTT. Translated: CSVQNLNTEAFF.

This clonotype showed up many times. The genes are TRBV29-1 and TRBJ2-5; TRBD2 matches at 8 bases. This CDR3 is built from 14 residues. Germline CDR1 reads SQVTM; CDR2 reads ANQGSEA. V shed 3 bases and J 0 bases; nucleotides not matched to a gene: 3. CDR3 residues: CSVEGGRYQETQYF. As DNA, the CDR3 is TGCAGCGTTGAGGGCGGGAGGTACCAAGAGACCCAGTACTTC. Drawing the rest from reference TRBV29-1 and TRBJ2-5, the complete variable domain is SAVISQKPSRDICQRGTSLTIQCQVDSQVTMMFWYRQQPGQSLTLIATANQGSEATYESGFVIDKFPISRPNLTFSTLTVSNMSPEDSSIYLCSVEGGRYQETQYFGPGTRLLVL.

This clonotype was observed many times. CDR3 in amino acids: CASSFGGEETQYF. In nucleotides, the CDR3 is TGTGCCAGCAGTTTTGGGGGTGAAGAGACCCAGTACTTC. The chain employs TRBV12-3 or TRBV12-4 and TRBJ2-5; D may match TRBD1 or TRBD2 (5 bases each). Between the trimmed V and J ends, which lost 3 bases and 3 bases, there was a span of 8 bases. This CDR3 contains 13 residues.

The chain has TRBV28 and TRBJ1-2; 9 nucleotides match TRBD1. With V trimmed by 5 bases and J by 6 bases, 7 bases remained unmatched. In germline, CDR1 is MDHEN, CDR2 SYDVKM. The CDR3 loop spans 14 amino acids. CDR3 in DNA: TGTGCCAGCAGTGCCCCGGGACAGGGTCATGGCTACACCTTC. Translation gives CASSAPGQGHGYTF.

This clonotype was counted once. The V gene is TRBV3-1, the J gene TRBJ2-7; 11 bases map to TRBD1. V was clipped by 6 bases and J by 5 bases; unmatched bases: 9. The length of the CDR3 is 15 residues. The germline V gene encodes CDR1 LGHDT and CDR2 YNNKEL (reference sequence). The CDR3 coding sequence is TGTGCCAGCAGAAAAGGGACAGGGGGTCTCAACGAGCAGTACTTC. This encodes CASRKGTGGLNEQYF.

In its sample, this clonotype was seen many times. V is TRBV7-9 and J is TRBJ2-7, with D possibly TRBD1 on 5 matching bases. There are 14 residues in the CDR3. Germline CDR1 reads SEHNR; CDR2 reads FQNEAQ (reference sequence). V was cut by 5 bases and J by 4 bases, with 15 bases left in between. CDR3 loop: CASSPGISPYEQYF. CDR3 in DNA: TGTGCCAGCAGCCCAGGGATATCACCTTACGAGCAGTACTTC. The full variable domain, in which reference TRBV7-9 and TRBJ2-7 provide the parts outside the CDR3, is DTGVSQNPRHKITKRGQNVTFRCDPISEHNRLYWYRQTLGQGPEFLTYFQNEAQLEKSRLLSDRFSAERPKGSFSTLEIQRTEQGDSAMYLCASSPGISPYEQYFGPGTRLTVT.

V usage is TRBV2 and J usage is TRBJ1-5; the D gene is possibly TRBD1 (6 bases). With 9 bases removed from V and 7 bases from J, the gap between germline ends came to 19 bases. The CDR3 spans 14 residues. Germline-derived CDR1 and CDR2 are SNHLY and FYNNEI. The CDR3 sequence: CASTLQGGRQPQHF. The CDR3 DNA follows: TGTGCCAGTACACTACAGGGCGGGAGGCAGCCCCAGCATTTT.

In the case of this clonotype: One end of the junction is discordant with germline, which a read error may explain. The chain couples TRBV4-1 to TRBJ1-2; D remains unclear. This CDR3 spans 16 amino acids. Looked up from germline, CDR1 is MGHRA and CDR2 is YSYEKL. DNA for the CDR3: TGTGCCAGCAGCCAAGTCGCCGGGAACTCTAACTATGGCTACACCTTC. Translation gives CASSQVAGNSNYGYTF.

The V gene is TRBV20-1, the J gene TRBJ2-1; D is perhaps TRBD2 (6 bases). The CDR3 extends over 14 amino acids. The V end lost 5 bases, the J end lost 1 base, and 12 bases lay between the germline ends. Germline V gene sequence: CDR1 DFQATT, CDR2 SNEGSKA (reference sequence). The CDR3 DNA reads TGCAGTGCTGAACTAGCTTCATCCTACAATGAGCAGTTCTTC. This translates into CSAELASSYNEQFF.

DNA of the CDR3: TGTGCCAGCAGTTTTGGGCCTGGCCGTTTCTTT. It encodes CASSFGPGRFF. The rearrangement uses TRBV12-3 or TRBV12-4 and TRBJ1-1; D gene uncertain. The V end lost 3 bases, the J end lost 13 bases, and 12 bases lay between the germline ends. CDR3 size: 11 residues.

The chain couples TRBV6-1 to TRBJ2-6; a weak D match, TRBD2 (7 bases). The CDR3 loop spans 18 amino acids. Germline V gives CDR1 MNHNS, CDR2 SASEGT. Trimming pared 11 bases from V and 0 bases from J, leaving 23 bases between. Written as DNA, the CDR3 is TGTGCCGGGGGGGGTAATCGGGACACCAGCTCTGGGGCCAACGTCCTGACTTTC. Translation: CAGGGNRDTSSGANVLTF.

This clonotype was found once. The junction departs from germline at one end; a sequencing error may be responsible. This rearrangement joins TRBV13 to TRBJ1-5; 7 positions match TRBD1. Germline CDR1 and CDR2: PRHDT and FYEKMQ (reference sequence). There are 15 residues in the CDR3. The chain's CDR3 is CASRSRGLSNPPQNF. In nucleotides, the CDR3 is TGTGCCAGCAGGTCCAGGGGGTTGAGCAATCCCCCCCAGAATTTT. Full variable domain (outside the CDR3, taken from reference TRBV13 and TRBJ1-5): AAGVIQSPRHLIKEKRETATLKCYPIPRHDTVYWYQQGPGQDPQFLISFYEKMQSDKGSIPDRFSAQQFSDYHSELNMSSLELGDSALYFCASRSRGLSNPPQNFGDGTRLSIL.